Reported below is one T cell receptor beta chain. Its antigen is undetermined. The data were obtained in a study of early T cells in non-severe SARS-CoV-2 infection. At the level of the study: The sequenced material was bulk RNA from unsorted whole blood, and its chains were unpaired.

In the library, individual cDNA molecules carried attached unique molecular identifiers. TCRdb re-called the 5' RACE reads through MiXCR, storing one row per CDR3 protein. The sample contains more than 20,000 distinct CDR3 sequences, less than 6.5% of which appear only once. Broader study findings: Private and CD4 specificities were missed by VDJdb matching, which favored anti-spike CD8 responses.

Germline CDR1 and CDR2: SGHNT and YYREEE (reference sequence). The CDR3 covers 16 residues. Trimming shortened V by 0 bases and J by 4 bases, and 17 bases separated the two germline ends. This TCR came from an adult who was a healthcare worker with PCR-confirmed SARS-CoV-2 infection or an uninfected control (not recorded which). This chain connects TRBV5-4 to TRBJ2-7; D could derive from TRBD1 or TRBD2 (5 bases each). The sequenced material came from whole blood. The CDR3 nucleotides read TGTGCCAGCAGCTTGGTCGGGGCAACGACCTCTTACGAGCAGTACTTC. Amino acids: CASSLVGATTSYEQYF.